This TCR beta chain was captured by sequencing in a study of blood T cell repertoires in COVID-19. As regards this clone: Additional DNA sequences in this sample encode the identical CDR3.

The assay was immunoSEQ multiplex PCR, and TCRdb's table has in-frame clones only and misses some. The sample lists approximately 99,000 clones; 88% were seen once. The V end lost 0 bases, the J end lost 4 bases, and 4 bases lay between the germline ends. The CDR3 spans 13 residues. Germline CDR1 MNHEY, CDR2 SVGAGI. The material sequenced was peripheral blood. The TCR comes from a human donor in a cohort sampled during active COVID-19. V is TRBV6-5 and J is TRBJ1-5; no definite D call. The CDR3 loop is CASSYSRNQPQHF. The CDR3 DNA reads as TGTGCCAGCAGTTACTCCAGGAATCAGCCCCAGCATTTT.